This TCR beta chain was identified in a study of blood T cell repertoires in COVID-19. The protocol was immunoSEQ multiplex PCR, while the TCRdb copy is restricted to in-frame clones and leaves out a portion. The data show 63,000 or so clones, with 86% seen just once and around 3.9% held by the top ten. The CDR3 spans 14 residues. The germline gives CDR1 SGHNT, CDR2 YYREEE (reference sequence). Trimming took 3 bases from V and 7 from J, leaving 14 bases between them. This TCR was sampled from a man aged 65 to 79 with active COVID-19. Sequenced sample: peripheral blood. The chain has TRBV5-4 and TRBJ2-1, with D maybe TRBD1 (5 bases). The CDR3 DNA reads as TGTGCCAGCAGCTCCCGGGCCCCAGGGAATGAGCAGTTCTTC. It translates to CASSSRAPGNEQFF.